Listed below are T cell receptor beta chains from one sample, sequenced in a study of cytotoxic CD8 clonotypes in ibrutinib-treated CLL. Sequenced by immunoSEQ multiplex PCR; TCRdb stores in-frame clones only, minus some. This table holds more than 200,000 clones, 60% to 80% found once. The sequenced sample was PBMCs, obtained after 12 months of ibrutinib treatment. The receptors here all came from a human donor with chronic lymphocytic leukemia. The conserved cysteine and the conserved F or W are not part of the CDR3 here. Clone size is given for some rows only: seen once, a few or many times, or a class if the clone is expanded.

J,size,V,CDR3
TRBJ1-2,once,TRBV11-2,ASSLDSQGQSYT
TRBJ2-3,few,TRBV13,ASSLGLRPNTQY
TRBJ1-4,once,TRBV28,ASSLFLQGKLF
TRBJ1-1,.,TRBV12-5,ASGLVEGQGTEAF
TRBJ2-5,.,TRBV4-1,ASSQFFGAQETQY
TRBJ1-6,.,TRBV5-1,ASSNTGPRNSPLH
TRBJ2-2,.,TRBV11-2,ASSLGQWQPNTGELF
TRBJ2-6,.,TRBV19,ASSRKKGQSSGANVLT
TRBJ1-1,.,TRBV6-4,ARIVGGAEAF
TRBJ2-2,.,TRBV11-3,ASSASTAGLPNTGELF
TRBJ1-5,many,TRBV5-4,ASSFEGNQPQH
TRBJ2-7,few,TRBV7-9,ASSYRATYEQY
TRBJ2-7,.,TRBV5-1,ASSWGPGLATSYEQY
TRBJ2-7,.,TRBV19,ATGTSGYEQY
TRBJ2-1,.,TRBV9,ASSVLAAPYNEQF
TRBJ2-1,.,TRBV6-5,ASSQTPASYNEQF